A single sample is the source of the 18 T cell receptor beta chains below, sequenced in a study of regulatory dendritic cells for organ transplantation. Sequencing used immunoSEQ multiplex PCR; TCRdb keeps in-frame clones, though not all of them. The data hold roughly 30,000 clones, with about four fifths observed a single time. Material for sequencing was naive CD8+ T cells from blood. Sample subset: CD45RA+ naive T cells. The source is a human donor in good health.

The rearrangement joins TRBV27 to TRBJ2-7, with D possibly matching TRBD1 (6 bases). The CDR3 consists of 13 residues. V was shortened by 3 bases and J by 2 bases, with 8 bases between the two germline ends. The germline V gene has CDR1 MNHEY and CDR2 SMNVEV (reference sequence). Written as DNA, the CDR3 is TGTGCCAGCAGTTTGGACAGTACCTACGAGCAGTACTTC. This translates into CASSLDSTYEQYF.

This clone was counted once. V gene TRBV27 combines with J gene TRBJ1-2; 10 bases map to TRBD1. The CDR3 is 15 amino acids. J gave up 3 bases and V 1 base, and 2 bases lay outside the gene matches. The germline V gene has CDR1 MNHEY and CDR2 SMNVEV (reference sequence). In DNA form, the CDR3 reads TGTGCCAGCAGTTTATTAGGACAGGGGGACTATGGCTACACCTTC. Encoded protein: CASSLLGQGDYGYTF.

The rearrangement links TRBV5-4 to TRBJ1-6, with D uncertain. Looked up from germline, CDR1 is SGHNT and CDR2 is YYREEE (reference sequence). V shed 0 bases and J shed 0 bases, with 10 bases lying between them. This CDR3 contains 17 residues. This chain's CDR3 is CASSLGEGSSYNSPLHF. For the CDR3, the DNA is TGTGCCAGCAGCTTGGGTGAGGGCAGCTCCTATAATTCACCCCTCCACTTT.

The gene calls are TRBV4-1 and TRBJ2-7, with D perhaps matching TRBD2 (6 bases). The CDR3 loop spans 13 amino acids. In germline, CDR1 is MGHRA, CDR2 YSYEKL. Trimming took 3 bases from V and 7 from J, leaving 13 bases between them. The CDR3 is CASSHNRAGEQYF. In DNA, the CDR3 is TGCGCCAGCAGCCACAATCGGGCGGGGGAGCAGTACTTC.

The CDR3 sequence: CASSPGLGYEQYF. CDR3 nucleotides: TGTGCCAGCAGCCCGGGACTAGGCTACGAGCAGTACTTC. The rearrangement joins TRBV13 to TRBJ2-7, with 8 bases identical to TRBD2. The CDR3 is 13 residues long. Losses at the gene ends were 5 bases for V and 3 bases for J; bases not matched to a gene: 3. The germline V gene has CDR1 PRHDT and CDR2 FYEKMQ (reference sequence).

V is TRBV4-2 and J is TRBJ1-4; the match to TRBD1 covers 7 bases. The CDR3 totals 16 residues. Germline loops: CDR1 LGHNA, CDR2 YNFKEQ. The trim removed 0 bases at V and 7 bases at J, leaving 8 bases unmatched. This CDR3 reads CASSQEGQLQFEKLFF. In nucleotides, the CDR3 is TGTGCCAGCAGCCAAGAGGGACAGCTCCAATTTGAAAAACTGTTTTTT.

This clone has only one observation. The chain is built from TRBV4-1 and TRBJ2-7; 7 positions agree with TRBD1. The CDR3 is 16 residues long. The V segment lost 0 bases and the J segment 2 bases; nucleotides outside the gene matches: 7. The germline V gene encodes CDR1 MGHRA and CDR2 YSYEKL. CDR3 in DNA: TGCGCCAGCAGCCAAGACCCACAGGGGATTGCCTACGAGCAGTACTTC. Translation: CASSQDPQGIAYEQYF.

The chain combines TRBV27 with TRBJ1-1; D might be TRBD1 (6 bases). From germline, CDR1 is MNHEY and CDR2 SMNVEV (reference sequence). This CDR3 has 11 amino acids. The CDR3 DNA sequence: TGTGTCACCGGCGGGGGGCCCGAAGCTTTCTTT. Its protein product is CVTGGGPEAFF.

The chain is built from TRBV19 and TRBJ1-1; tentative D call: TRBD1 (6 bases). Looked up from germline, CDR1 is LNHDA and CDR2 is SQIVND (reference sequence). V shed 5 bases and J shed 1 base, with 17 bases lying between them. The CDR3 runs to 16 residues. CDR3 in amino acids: CASSPDSRVRNTEAFF. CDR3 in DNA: TGTGCCAGTAGTCCGGACAGTCGCGTGAGGAACACTGAAGCTTTCTTT.

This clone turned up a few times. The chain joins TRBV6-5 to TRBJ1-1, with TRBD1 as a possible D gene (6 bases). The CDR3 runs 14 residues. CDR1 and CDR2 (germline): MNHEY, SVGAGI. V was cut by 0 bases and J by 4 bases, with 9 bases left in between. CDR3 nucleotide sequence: TGTGCCAGCAGTTACTCGAAAGGGGGCACTGAAGCTTTCTTT. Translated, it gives CASSYSKGGTEAFF.

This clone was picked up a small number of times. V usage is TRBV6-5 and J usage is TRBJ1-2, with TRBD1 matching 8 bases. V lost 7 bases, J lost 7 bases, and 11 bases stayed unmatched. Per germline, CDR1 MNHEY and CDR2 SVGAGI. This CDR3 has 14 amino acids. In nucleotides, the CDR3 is TGTGCCAGCACAGCCCCAGGGGGCAACGGTGGCTACACCTTC. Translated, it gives CASTAPGGNGGYTF.

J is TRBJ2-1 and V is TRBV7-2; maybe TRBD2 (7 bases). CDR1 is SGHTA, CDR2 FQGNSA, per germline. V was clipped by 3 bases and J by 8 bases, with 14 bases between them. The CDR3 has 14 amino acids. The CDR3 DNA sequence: TGTGCCAGCAGCTTCGGGGGGCTCTTCCATGAGCAGTTCTTC. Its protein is CASSFGGLFHEQFF.

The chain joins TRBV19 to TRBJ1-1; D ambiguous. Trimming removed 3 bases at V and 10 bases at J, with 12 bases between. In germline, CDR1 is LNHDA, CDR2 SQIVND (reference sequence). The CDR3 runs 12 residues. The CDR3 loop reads CASSISRYGAFF. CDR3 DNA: TGTGCCAGTAGTATCTCGCGTTACGGAGCTTTCTTT.

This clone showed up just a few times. The CDR3 protein is CASSDDRGVETQYF. Written as DNA, the CDR3 is TGTGCCAGCAGTGACGACAGGGGGGTGGAGACCCAGTACTTC. The J gene is TRBJ2-5, the V gene TRBV5-4; 9 positions match TRBD1. The CDR3 has 14 residues. CDR1 SGHNT and CDR2 YYREEE come from the germline V gene (reference sequence). V trimming: 5 bases; J trimming: 5 bases; junction bases outside the gene matches: 7.

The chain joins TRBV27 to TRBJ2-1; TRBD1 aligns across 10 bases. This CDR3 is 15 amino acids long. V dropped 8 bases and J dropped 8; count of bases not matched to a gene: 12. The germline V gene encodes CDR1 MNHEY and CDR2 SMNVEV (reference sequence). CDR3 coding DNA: TGTGCCAGCTGCCGCGGGACAGGGGACTTGCATGAGCAGTTCTTC. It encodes CASCRGTGDLHEQFF.

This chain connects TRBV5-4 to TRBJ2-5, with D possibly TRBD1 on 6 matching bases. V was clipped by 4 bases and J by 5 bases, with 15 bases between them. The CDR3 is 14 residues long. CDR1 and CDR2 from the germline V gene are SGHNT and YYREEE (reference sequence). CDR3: CASSGNRVWETQYF. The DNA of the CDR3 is TGTGCCAGCAGCGGAAACAGGGTGTGGGAGACCCAGTACTTC. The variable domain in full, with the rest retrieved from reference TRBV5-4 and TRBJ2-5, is ETGVTQSPTHLIKTRGQQVTLRCSSQSGHNTVSWYQQALGQGPQFIFQYYREEENGRGNFPPRFSGLQFPNYSSELNVNALELDDSALYLCASSGNRVWETQYFGPGTRLLVL.

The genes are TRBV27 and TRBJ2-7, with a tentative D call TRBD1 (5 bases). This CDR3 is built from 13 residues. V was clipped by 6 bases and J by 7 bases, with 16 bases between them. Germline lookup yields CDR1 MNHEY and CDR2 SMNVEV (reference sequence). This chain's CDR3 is CASRQAPVGEQYF. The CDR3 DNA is TGTGCCAGCAGACAGGCCCCGGTGGGTGAGCAGTACTTC.

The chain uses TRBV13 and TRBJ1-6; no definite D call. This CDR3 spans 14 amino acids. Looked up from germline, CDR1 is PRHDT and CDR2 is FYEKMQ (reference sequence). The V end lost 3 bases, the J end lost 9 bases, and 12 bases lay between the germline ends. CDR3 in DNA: TGTGCCAGCAGCTTTGCGGGAAGTCTTTCACCCCTCCACTTT. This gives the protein CASSFAGSLSPLHF.